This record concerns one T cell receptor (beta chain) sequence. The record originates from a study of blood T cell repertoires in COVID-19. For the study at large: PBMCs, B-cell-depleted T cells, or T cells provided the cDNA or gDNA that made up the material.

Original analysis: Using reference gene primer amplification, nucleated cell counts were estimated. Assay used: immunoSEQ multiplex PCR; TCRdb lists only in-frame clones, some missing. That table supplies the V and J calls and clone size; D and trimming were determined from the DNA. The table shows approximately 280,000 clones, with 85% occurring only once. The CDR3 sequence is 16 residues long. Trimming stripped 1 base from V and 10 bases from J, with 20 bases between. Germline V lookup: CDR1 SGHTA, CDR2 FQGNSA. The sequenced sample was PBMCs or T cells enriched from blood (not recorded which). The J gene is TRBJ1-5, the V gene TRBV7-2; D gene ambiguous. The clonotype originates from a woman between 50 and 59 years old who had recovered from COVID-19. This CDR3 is CASSLGHPGTISPQHF. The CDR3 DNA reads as TGTGCCAGCAGCTTAGGACATCCAGGTACAATCAGCCCCCAGCATTTT.